These 17 T cell receptor beta chains came from one sample sequenced in a study of monozygotic twins with inflammatory bowel disease. TCRdb re-analyzed the 5' RACE reads; it lists each CDR3 protein once, without DNA. The repertoire table contains more than 350,000 distinct CDR3 sequences. The sequencing input was blood. The origin of the receptors is a human donor with ulcerative colitis or Crohn's disease, or a healthy co-twin of an affected twin (not recorded which).

J is TRBJ2-5 and V is TRBV28; TCRdb's D call of TRBD1 is untestable without DNA. Germline values: CDR1 MDHEN, CDR2 SYDVKM. This CDR3 has 15 amino acids. CDR3 sequence reads: CASSSPGNGGETQYF.

CDR3 amino acids: CASKAGGLYEQYF. The chain uses TRBV28 and TRBJ2-7; the TCRdb D gene call, TRBD1, has no DNA to confirm it. The CDR3 runs 13 residues. Germline lookup yields CDR1 MDHEN and CDR2 SYDVKM.

This chain connects TRBV5-1 to TRBJ2-3. The CDR3 consists of 14 residues. The germline V gene encodes CDR1 SGHRS and CDR2 YFSETQ. The CDR3 spells CASSLGLAPDTQYF.

The rearrangement joins TRBV20-1 to TRBJ1-6; TCRdb returns TRBD1, unconfirmable since there is no DNA. The germline CDR1 and CDR2 sequences are DFQATT and SNEGSKA (reference sequence). The CDR3 contains 15 residues. CDR3: CSALTENSYNSPLHF.

J is TRBJ1-1 and V is TRBV30. The CDR3 extends over 12 amino acids. Germline CDR1 and CDR2: GTSNPN and SVGIG (reference sequence). CDR3 in amino acids: CAWSVNRYNAFF.

The chain couples TRBV29-1 to TRBJ1-2; TCRdb returns TRBD1, unconfirmable since there is no DNA. The germline V gene encodes CDR1 SQVTM and CDR2 ANQGSEA. The CDR3 spans 15 residues. The chain's CDR3 is CSVVGHRGLSYGYTF.

The genes are TRBV5-1 and TRBJ2-5; the D call from TCRdb, TRBD2, cannot be confirmed without DNA. The CDR3 runs to 17 residues. Looked up from germline, CDR1 is SGHRS and CDR2 is YFSETQ. The CDR3 loop is CASSQGTSGKVQETQYF.

This chain joins TRBV29-1 and TRBJ2-7. The CDR3 has 12 amino acids. Germline V lookup: CDR1 SQVTM, CDR2 ANQGSEA. CDR3 residues: CSVGLAPYEQYF.

The chain has TRBV14 and TRBJ1-2; TCRdb's D call, TRBD1, is unchecked because there is no DNA. The CDR3 contains 15 residues. Germline assignment: CDR1 SGHDN and CDR2 FVKESK. CDR3 residues: CASSQGPGQGYGYTF.

The chain links TRBV20-1 to TRBJ1-1; the TRBD1 assignment by TCRdb is unverifiable without DNA. CDR3 size: 13 residues. Germline-derived CDR1 and CDR2 are DFQATT and SNEGSKA (reference sequence). The CDR3 reads CSARDIGQEEAFF.

The chain uses TRBV12-3 or TRBV12-4 and TRBJ1-6; TCRdb reports TRBD1, a call that lacks DNA to check it against. CDR3 length equals 16 residues. CDR3 sequence: CASSFRGQGTNSPLHF.

The chain carries TRBV6-1 and TRBJ1-5. CDR3 length: 12 amino acids. Germline V gene data show CDR1 as MNHNS and CDR2 as SASEGT. This chain's CDR3 is CAGRDSNQPQHF.

The CDR3: CASTQDMGKGYTF. V is TRBV2 and J is TRBJ1-2; checking the TCRdb D call of TRBD1 is not possible without DNA. Germline loops: CDR1 SNHLY, CDR2 FYNNEI. CDR3 length: 13 amino acids.

The CDR3 here is CASSAEEGIAGTDTQYF. J is TRBJ2-3 and V is TRBV7-2; without DNA, the TCRdb call of TRBD2 cannot be checked. Germline CDR1 is SGHTA and CDR2 is FQGNSA. The CDR3 totals 17 residues.

This chain joins TRBV5-1 and TRBJ1-1; the TCRdb D gene call, TRBD1, has no DNA to confirm it. In germline, CDR1 is SGHRS, CDR2 YFSETQ. CDR3 length: 15 residues. CDR3 loop: CASSSGTVRKGEAFF.

V gene TRBV20-1 combines with J gene TRBJ2-7; the D call from TCRdb, TRBD1, cannot be confirmed without DNA. The CDR3 runs 14 residues. CDR1 is DFQATT and CDR2 is SNEGSKA in the germline V gene (reference sequence). The CDR3 reads CSANLRDTSYEQYF.

This chain uses TRBV3-1 with TRBJ2-1; TCRdb calls TRBD1, which cannot be checked without DNA. CDR3 size: 16 residues. The germline gives CDR1 LGHDT, CDR2 YNNKEL (reference sequence). This CDR3 is CASSRQRQGAWNEQFF.